This T cell receptor beta chain originates from a study of blood T cell repertoires in COVID-19. As originally analysed: Amplifying reference gene primers gave estimates of nucleated cell counts. The protocol was immunoSEQ multiplex PCR, while the TCRdb copy is restricted to in-frame clones and leaves out a portion. V, J and clone size reflect that table, while D and trimming were determined from the DNA. The sample yields fewer than 350,000 clones, around 86% seen once. This CDR3 contains 16 residues. Looked up from germline, CDR1 is SGHTA and CDR2 is FQGNSA. Trimming took 5 bases from V and 0 from J, leaving 14 bases between them.

Sequencing used peripheral blood. The source of this sequence is a woman in her sixties or seventies with active or convalescent COVID-19. The chain links TRBV7-2 to TRBJ1-3; D might be TRBD1 (5 bases). CDR3 amino acids: CASSMLQELSGNTIYF. As DNA, the CDR3 is TGTGCCAGCAGCATGCTACAGGAACTCTCTGGAAACACCATATATTTT.